One sample yielded the 8 T cell receptor beta chains listed below, sequenced in a study of blood T cell repertoires in COVID-19. The repertoire was sequenced with immunoSEQ multiplex PCR; TCRdb's copy has only in-frame clones and lacks some. The data contain hundreds of thousands of clones, 65% to 85% of them seen just once; the ten biggest clones take up 25% to 35%. The sample consisted of peripheral blood. These receptors originate from a man aged 35-49 years with acute or convalescent COVID-19.

The J gene is TRBJ1-2, the V gene TRBV5-6; 8 bases align to TRBD1. The CDR3 sequence is 15 residues long. Germline V gene sequence: CDR1 SGHDT, CDR2 YYEEEE. The V gene end was trimmed by 5 bases and the J gene end by 4 bases; junction bases not matched to a gene: 10. As DNA, the CDR3 is TGTGCCAGCAGGAGTCTGCAGGGGGCGACCTATGGCTACACCTTC. Its translation is CASRSLQGATYGYTF.

The chain combines TRBV7-8 with TRBJ1-1; no clear D. Germline CDR1 is SGHVS and CDR2 is FQNEAQ. V was trimmed by 2 bases and J by 1 base, leaving 8 bases between them. The CDR3 runs 14 residues. The CDR3 here is CASSLIAENTEAFF. CDR3 DNA: TGTGCCAGCAGCTTAATAGCAGAGAACACTGAAGCTTTCTTT.

The V call is TRBV11-2, the J call TRBJ1-2; the match to TRBD1 covers 7 bases. Germline CDR1 reads SGHAT; CDR2 reads FQNNGV. The ends lost 5 bases at V and 2 bases at J; junction bases unmatched: 2. CDR3 length: 13 residues. The CDR3 sequence: CASSPQGNYGYTF. The CDR3 nucleotides read TGTGCCAGCAGCCCACAGGGGAACTATGGCTACACCTTC.

The V call is TRBV30, the J call TRBJ1-5; 7 nucleotides line up with TRBD1. The CDR3 consists of 13 residues. Germline V gene sequence: CDR1 GTSNPN, CDR2 SVGIG (reference sequence). V lost 3 bases to trimming and J lost 2 bases; unmatched junction nucleotides: 1. The CDR3, as DNA: TGTGCCTGGAGAGGACAGGGCAATCAGCCCCAGCATTTT. Its protein product is CAWRGQGNQPQHF.

V usage is TRBV6-6 and J usage is TRBJ2-1, with D tentatively TRBD2 (6 bases). V lost 0 bases to trimming and J lost 6 bases, with 12 bases between them. Germline CDR1 reads MNHNY; CDR2 reads SVGAGI (reference sequence). CDR3 length: 15 amino acids. CDR3 sequence reads: CASSYSRPEGNEQFF. The CDR3, as DNA: TGTGCCAGCAGTTACTCAAGACCGGAGGGCAATGAGCAGTTCTTC.

V is TRBV18 and J is TRBJ2-5; tentative D call: TRBD2 (5 bases). The CDR3 is 14 residues long. V was trimmed by 2 bases and J by 1 base, leaving 8 bases between them. CDR1 and CDR2 from the germline V gene are KGHSH and LQKENI. DNA for the CDR3: TGTGCCAGCTCACCATCGGGGAGCCAAGAGACCCAGTACTTC. Protein: CASSPSGSQETQYF.

This sequence joins TRBV6-5 and TRBJ2-1; a weak D match, TRBD2 (5 bases). In germline, CDR1 is MNHEY, CDR2 SVGAGI. The CDR3 loop spans 11 amino acids. Between the trimmed V and J ends, which lost 6 bases and 9 bases, there was a span of 9 bases. CDR3 coding DNA: TGTGCCAGCAGGTTAGGACTTGAGCAGTTCTTC. It specifies CASRLGLEQFF.

As to this clone: This CDR3 is also generated by other DNA sequences in the sample. The chain recombines TRBV11-2 with TRBJ2-1; the D is unclear. V lost 0 bases, J lost 0 bases, and 6 bases lay in between. The CDR3 contains 15 residues. CDR1 and CDR2 (germline): SGHAT, FQNNGV. The CDR3 is CASSLERGSYNEQFF. The CDR3 bases are TGTGCCAGCAGCTTAGAAAGAGGCTCCTACAATGAGCAGTTCTTC.